Sequencing of this T cell receptor (beta chain) was carried out in a study of beta chain features in type 1 diabetes. General study results and limits: There was no resolution here of whether HLA type influences TCRB rearrangement. PCR could preferentially amplify shorter templates, alike in patients and controls.

Remarks on this clone: Its antigen is as yet unknown.

Expressed TCRB transcripts were sequenced, since all the RNA that had been isolated was reverse transcribed. The table came from immunoSEQ multiplex PCR; TCRdb's copy has only in-frame clones and leaves some out. In the table there are about 260,000 clones, 55% to 70% of which are singletons. Blood was drawn once from each donor into heparinised tubes. The draws averaged around 0.12 L. Each of the sorted populations had a purity greater than 98%. CDR1 is ENHRY, CDR2 SYGVKD, per germline. V was clipped by 10 bases and J by 6 bases; unmatched bases: 10. This CDR3 has 14 residues. The V gene is TRBV10-3, the J gene TRBJ2-1, with 9 positions matching TRBD1. Sequencing input: naive CD4+ T cells from blood. The TCR was taken from a man between 25 and 39 years old in good health. The CDR3 nucleotides read TGTGCCAGCAGCGGGACAGGGAAAAGCAATGAGCAGTTCTTC. Translated: CASSGTGKSNEQFF.